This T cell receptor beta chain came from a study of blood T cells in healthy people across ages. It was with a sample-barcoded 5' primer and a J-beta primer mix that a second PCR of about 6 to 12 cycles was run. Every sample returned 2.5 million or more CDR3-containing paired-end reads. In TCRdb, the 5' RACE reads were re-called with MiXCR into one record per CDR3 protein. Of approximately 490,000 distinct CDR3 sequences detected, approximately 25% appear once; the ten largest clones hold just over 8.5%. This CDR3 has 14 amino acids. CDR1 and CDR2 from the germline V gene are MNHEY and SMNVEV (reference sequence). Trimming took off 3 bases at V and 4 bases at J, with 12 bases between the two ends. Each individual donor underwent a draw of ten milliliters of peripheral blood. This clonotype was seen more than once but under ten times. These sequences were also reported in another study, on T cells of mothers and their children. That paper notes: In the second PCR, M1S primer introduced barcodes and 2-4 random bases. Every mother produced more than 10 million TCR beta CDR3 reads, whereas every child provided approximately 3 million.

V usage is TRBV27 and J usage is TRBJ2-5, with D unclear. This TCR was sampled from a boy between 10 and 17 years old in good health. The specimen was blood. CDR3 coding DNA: TGTGCCAGCAGTTTGAGAGGAGTGGGAGAGACCCAGTACTTC. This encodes CASSLRGVGETQYF.